This is a list of T cell receptor beta chains from one sample in a study of shared clonotypes between healthy human individuals. Clones were read by immunoSEQ multiplex PCR, and TCRdb kept only the in-frame ones, dropping some. Here the sample spans around 1,900,000 clones, 93% being singletons. Sequences were obtained from naive CD8+ T cells from PBMCs. The receptors originated from a man aged 18 to 35 in good health. Some clones in this sample may be carry-over from other donors' samples. CDR3s include the opening cysteine and the closing phenylalanine or tryptophan. The D gene is left open where the match is weak. The listing skips clone size in some rows; elsewhere it reads once, few, many or a size class.

j_call: TRBJ1-2; clone_size: NA; d_call: NA; v_call: TRBV27; cdr3_aa: CASSQHQTNYGYTF; cdr3_nt: TGTGCCAGCAGCCAACACCAGACTAACTATGGCTACACCTTC
j_call: TRBJ2-7; clone_size: NA; d_call: NA; v_call: TRBV27; cdr3_aa: CASSWGGREQYF; cdr3_nt: TGTGCCAGCAGTTGGGGAGGCCGCGAGCAGTACTTC
j_call: TRBJ1-1; clone_size: NA; d_call: TRBD1; v_call: TRBV5-4; cdr3_aa: CASSPGTGTGIFTEAFF; cdr3_nt: TGTGCCAGCAGCCCTGGGACCGGGACAGGGATTTTCACTGAAGCTTTCTTT
j_call: TRBJ2-1; clone_size: once; d_call: NA; v_call: TRBV19; cdr3_aa: CASQDRGGYNEQFF; cdr3_nt: TGTGCCAGTCAGGATAGGGGGGGCTACAATGAGCAGTTCTTC
j_call: TRBJ2-7; clone_size: NA; d_call: TRBD1; v_call: TRBV4-1; cdr3_aa: CASSQLQGAYEQYF; cdr3_nt: TGCGCCAGCAGCCAACTACAGGGGGCTTACGAGCAGTACTTC
j_call: TRBJ1-2; clone_size: NA; d_call: NA; v_call: TRBV27; cdr3_aa: CASSLTRVSGYTF; cdr3_nt: TGTGCCAGCAGTTTAACCCGCGTATCTGGCTACACCTTC
j_call: TRBJ2-7; clone_size: NA; d_call: NA; v_call: TRBV6-6; cdr3_aa: CASSYSIREQYF; cdr3_nt: TGTGCCAGCAGTTACTCGATTCGCGAGCAGTACTTC
j_call: TRBJ2-1; clone_size: NA; d_call: TRBD2; v_call: TRBV5-1; cdr3_aa: CASSPGTSGEQFF; cdr3_nt: TGCGCCAGCAGCCCCGGGACTAGCGGTGAGCAGTTCTTC
j_call: TRBJ2-2; clone_size: once; d_call: TRBD1; v_call: TRBV2; cdr3_aa: CASGRDRGTPYTGELFF; cdr3_nt: TGTGCCAGCGGACGGGACAGGGGGACCCCCTACACCGGGGAGCTGTTTTTT
j_call: TRBJ1-5; clone_size: NA; d_call: NA; v_call: TRBV6-1; cdr3_aa: CASSEVRVRSQPQHF; cdr3_nt: TGTGCCAGCAGTGAAGTCAGGGTTCGGAGTCAGCCCCAGCATTTT
j_call: TRBJ2-1; clone_size: NA; d_call: TRBD1; v_call: TRBV7-9; cdr3_aa: CASSVTRDRLDNEQFF; cdr3_nt: TGTGCCAGCAGCGTAACACGGGACAGGCTGGACAATGAGCAGTTCTTC
j_call: TRBJ2-7; clone_size: NA; d_call: NA; v_call: TRBV7-9; cdr3_aa: CASRAGTDSYEQYF; cdr3_nt: TGTGCCAGCAGGGCCGGGACGGACTCCTACGAGCAGTACTTC
j_call: TRBJ2-4; clone_size: NA; d_call: NA; v_call: TRBV4-3; cdr3_aa: CASSQDTVGWGSGNIQYF; cdr3_nt: TGCGCCAGCAGCCAAGATACAGTGGGGTGGGGGTCGGGAAACATTCAGTACTTC
j_call: TRBJ2-3; clone_size: once; d_call: NA; v_call: TRBV19; cdr3_aa: CASSSRRVGDTQYF; cdr3_nt: TGTGCCAGTAGCTCGAGGAGGGTAGGGGATACGCAGTATTTT
j_call: TRBJ1-4; clone_size: NA; d_call: NA; v_call: TRBV4-3; cdr3_aa: CASSQDVNRAAANEKLFF; cdr3_nt: TGCGCCAGCAGCCAAGATGTTAACAGGGCTGCGGCTAATGAAAAACTGTTTTTT
j_call: TRBJ1-1; clone_size: NA; d_call: TRBD1; v_call: TRBV11-2; cdr3_aa: CASSWGQGEAFF; cdr3_nt: TGTGCCAGCAGCTGGGGACAGGGGGAAGCTTTCTTT
j_call: TRBJ2-1; clone_size: NA; d_call: NA; v_call: TRBV4-2; cdr3_aa: CASSQEPTTEQFF; cdr3_nt: TGTGCCAGCAGCCAAGAGCCCACGACGGAGCAGTTCTTC
j_call: TRBJ2-2; clone_size: NA; d_call: NA; v_call: TRBV5-4; cdr3_aa: CASSSLIPGELFF; cdr3_nt: TGTGCCAGCAGCTCGTTGATCCCCGGGGAGCTGTTTTTT
j_call: TRBJ2-2; clone_size: few; d_call: TRBD2; v_call: TRBV4-1; cdr3_aa: CASSQLAGGNTGELFF; cdr3_nt: TGCGCCAGCAGCCAGCTAGCGGGAGGGAACACCGGGGAGCTGTTTTTT
j_call: TRBJ1-5; clone_size: NA; d_call: NA; v_call: TRBV2; cdr3_aa: CASSEYILGAGPNQPQHF; cdr3_nt: TGTGCCAGCAGTGAGTATATCCTTGGAGCAGGGCCCAATCAGCCCCAGCATTTT
j_call: TRBJ2-3; clone_size: NA; d_call: TRBD2; v_call: TRBV15; cdr3_aa: CATSRLGGTSGDTQYF; cdr3_nt: TGTGCCACCAGCAGGCTAGGGGGGACTAGCGGTGATACGCAGTATTTT
j_call: TRBJ1-2; clone_size: NA; d_call: TRBD1; v_call: TRBV10-2; cdr3_aa: CASSESATGGEGYTF; cdr3_nt: TGCGCCAGCAGTGAGTCGGCGACAGGGGGCGAAGGCTACACCTTC
j_call: TRBJ1-2; clone_size: NA; d_call: NA; v_call: TRBV27; cdr3_aa: CASSSPSEPGVSGYTF; cdr3_nt: TGTGCCAGCAGTTCCCCTTCAGAGCCGGGGGTCAGTGGCTACACCTTC
j_call: TRBJ2-1; clone_size: NA; d_call: NA; v_call: TRBV27; cdr3_aa: CASGDLLNEQFF; cdr3_nt: TGTGCCAGCGGGGACCTTCTCAATGAGCAGTTCTTC
j_call: TRBJ1-2; clone_size: NA; d_call: NA; v_call: TRBV19; cdr3_aa: CASNPGVANYGYTF; cdr3_nt: TGTGCCAGTAACCCAGGGGTAGCTAACTATGGCTACACCTTC
j_call: TRBJ1-2; clone_size: NA; d_call: NA; v_call: TRBV9; cdr3_aa: CASSVGRGRDGYTF; cdr3_nt: TGTGCCAGCAGCGTAGGACGAGGAAGGGATGGCTACACCTTC
j_call: TRBJ2-3; clone_size: NA; d_call: NA; v_call: TRBV9; cdr3_aa: CASSEGPVPDTQYF; cdr3_nt: TGTGCCAGCAGCGAAGGTCCCGTCCCAGATACGCAGTATTTT
j_call: TRBJ2-1; clone_size: NA; d_call: NA; v_call: TRBV15; cdr3_aa: CATSRDGTGNRADEQFF; cdr3_nt: TGTGCCACCAGCAGAGACGGGACTGGAAACAGGGCAGATGAGCAGTTCTTC
j_call: TRBJ2-7; clone_size: NA; d_call: TRBD1; v_call: TRBV15; cdr3_aa: CATRSGGFGYEQYF; cdr3_nt: TGTGCCACCAGGTCAGGGGGCTTTGGCTACGAGCAGTACTTC